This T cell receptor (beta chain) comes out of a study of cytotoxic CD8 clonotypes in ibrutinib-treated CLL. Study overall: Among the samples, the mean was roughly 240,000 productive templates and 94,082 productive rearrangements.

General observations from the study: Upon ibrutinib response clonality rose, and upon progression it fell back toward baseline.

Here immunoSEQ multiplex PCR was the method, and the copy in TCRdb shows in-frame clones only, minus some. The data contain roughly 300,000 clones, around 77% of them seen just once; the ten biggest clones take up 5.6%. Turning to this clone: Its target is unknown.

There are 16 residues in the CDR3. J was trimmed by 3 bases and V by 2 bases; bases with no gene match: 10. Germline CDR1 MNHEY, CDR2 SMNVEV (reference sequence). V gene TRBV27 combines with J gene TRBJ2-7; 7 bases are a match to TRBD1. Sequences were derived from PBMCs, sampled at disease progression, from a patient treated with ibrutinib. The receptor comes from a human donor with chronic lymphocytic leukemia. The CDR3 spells CASSLTPTGARYEQYF. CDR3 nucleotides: TGTGCCAGCAGTTTAACCCCCACAGGGGCACGCTACGAGCAGTACTTC.